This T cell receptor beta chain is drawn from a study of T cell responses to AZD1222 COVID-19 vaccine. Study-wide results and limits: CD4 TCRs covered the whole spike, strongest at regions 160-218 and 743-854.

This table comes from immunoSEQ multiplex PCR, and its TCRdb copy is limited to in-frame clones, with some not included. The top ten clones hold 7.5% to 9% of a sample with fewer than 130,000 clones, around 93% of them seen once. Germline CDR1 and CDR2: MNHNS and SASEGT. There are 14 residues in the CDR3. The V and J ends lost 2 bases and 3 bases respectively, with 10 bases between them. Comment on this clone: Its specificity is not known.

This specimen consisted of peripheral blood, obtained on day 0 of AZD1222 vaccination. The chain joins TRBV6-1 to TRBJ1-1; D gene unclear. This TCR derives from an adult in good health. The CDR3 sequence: CASSERGRDTEAFF. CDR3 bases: TGTGCCAGCAGTGAACGAGGGCGCGACACTGAAGCTTTCTTT.